This TCR beta chain was profiled in a study of vaccination effects on CD4 cells after COVID-19. Regarding this clone: As yet, its antigen is unknown.

Assay used: immunoSEQ multiplex PCR; TCRdb lists only in-frame clones, some missing. This table has roughly 70,000 clones, around 70% appearing once. Trimming removed 4 bases from V and 0 bases from J, with 8 bases in between. The CDR3 totals 14 residues. The germline V gene has CDR1 SGHRS and CDR2 YFSETQ. Antigen-specific CD4+ T cells expanded by the ViraFEST assay with viral peptide pools were then sequenced. When around nine days of culture had elapsed, CD4+ T cells were isolated. All study participants received two doses of BNT162b2 or mRNA-1273 vaccine. The starting material was CD4+ T cells from PBMCs cultured with HCoV-229E spike peptides, obtained after COVID-19 vaccination. The V and J genes are TRBV5-1 and TRBJ1-3; tentative D call: TRBD1 (6 bases). This TCR was recovered from a human donor who received a COVID-19 vaccine. The chain's CDR3 is CASSGTPSGNTIYF. CDR3 DNA: TGCGCCAGCAGCGGGACACCCTCTGGAAACACCATATATTTT.